This is a list of T cell receptor beta chains from one sample in a study of shared clonotypes between healthy human individuals. The method was immunoSEQ multiplex PCR; TCRdb's version includes in-frame clones alone and lacks a portion of them. The top ten clones hold roughly 1.7% of a sample with millions of clones, about 93% of them seen once. Sequencing was performed on naive CD8+ T cells from PBMCs. The receptors shown here come from a man aged 18 to 30 in good health. Some clones in this sample may be carry-over from other donors' samples. CDR3s include the opening cysteine and the closing phenylalanine or tryptophan. Each record gives: J gene, D gene, clone size, V gene, CDR3 DNA, CDR3 protein. D genes are given only for firm matches. Rows may omit the clone size; those that give it use once, few, many or a size class.

TRBJ2-2	-	-	TRBV9	TGTGCCAGCAGCGATCCTGACTCCTGGGAGCGGGCGAACACCGGGGAGCTGTTTTTT	CASSDPDSWERANTGELFF
TRBJ2-3	TRBD2	once	TRBV28	TGTGCCAGCCTAACAGCGGGGAGCTACACAGATACGCAGTATTTT	CASLTAGSYTDTQYF
TRBJ2-3	TRBD1	-	TRBV5-5	TGTGCCAGCAGCCCAGGACAGGGGGCAAGGGGGCAGTATTTT	CASSPGQGARGQYF
TRBJ1-2	-	-	TRBV29-1	TGCAGCGTAACAATCGGAACTAACTATGGCTACACCTTC	CSVTIGTNYGYTF
TRBJ1-2	-	-	TRBV27	TGTGCCAGCAGTCCCCACGCTGGGGGCTACACCTTC	CASSPHAGGYTF
TRBJ1-5	TRBD1	-	TRBV28	TGTGCCAGCAGTTTTATACAGGGGGGTCAGCCCCAGCATTTT	CASSFIQGGQPQHF
TRBJ1-2	-	-	TRBV5-1	TGCGCCAGCAGCTTGGGTGGCAGATATAACTATGGCTACACCTTC	CASSLGGRYNYGYTF
TRBJ2-5	-	-	TRBV28	TGTGCCAGCACCCCGTTTGGCGTGCAAGAGACCCAGTACTTC	CASTPFGVQETQYF
TRBJ1-5	TRBD1	-	TRBV6-6	TGTGCCAGCATTGACAGGGATGGCAATCAGCCCCAGCATTTT	CASIDRDGNQPQHF
TRBJ2-7	TRBD2	-	TRBV11-2	TGTGCCAGCAGCGCGGGACTAGCGGGATATGGCGAGCAGTACTTC	CASSAGLAGYGEQYF
TRBJ2-1	TRBD2	-	TRBV29-1	TGCAGCGTTGAAGGGCTAGCGGTTACATACAATGAGCAGTTCTTC	CSVEGLAVTYNEQFF
TRBJ2-2	-	-	TRBV7-2	TGTGCCAGCACTAGAACGAACACCGGGGAGCTGTTTTTT	CASTRTNTGELFF
TRBJ1-1	-	-	TRBV19	TGTGCCAGTAGTATGGGGTCAGGAAACACTGAAGCTTTCTTT	CASSMGSGNTEAFF
TRBJ2-3	-	-	TRBV19	TGTGCCAGTAGCCTACGAGAGCCGGTAGATACGCAGTATTTT	CASSLREPVDTQYF
TRBJ2-7	-	-	TRBV28	TGTGCCAGCACCGAGCCCGCCCACCCACTCGGACAAGTACCCTACGAGCAGTACTTC	CASTEPAHPLGQVPYEQYF
TRBJ2-5	TRBD2	-	TRBV9	TGTGCCAGCAGCCCGGGACTAGCGGATCAAGAGACCCAGTACTTC	CASSPGLADQETQYF
TRBJ2-7	-	-	TRBV19	TGTGCCAGTAGTATATATTTGGCAGCGAGCTACGAGCAGTACTTC	CASSIYLAASYEQYF
TRBJ2-7	TRBD1	-	TRBV12-5	TGTGCTAGTGGTTTGGTGGGGACAGGTTCCTACGAGCAGTACTTC	CASGLVGTGSYEQYF
TRBJ1-3	TRBD1	-	TRBV7-8	TGTGCCAGCAGCCGAACGACTACCACAGGGGGCCTTGGAAACACCATATATTTT	CASSRTTTTGGLGNTIYF
TRBJ2-2	-	-	TRBV9	TGTGCCAGCAGCGGGAGGGGAGACAGCACGAACACCGGGGAGCTGTTTTTT	CASSGRGDSTNTGELFF
TRBJ1-3	-	-	TRBV4-2	TGTGCCAGCAGCCAACAAGATAGGGGTGAGGCTCTCGGGAACACCATATATTTT	CASSQQDRGEALGNTIYF
TRBJ2-7	-	-	TRBV29-1	TGCAGCGTTGAGATAGGGGGAAGGTACGAGCAGTACTTC	CSVEIGGRYEQYF
TRBJ2-1	-	-	TRBV6-5	TGTGCCAGCAGTTACGGTCAGGGGGGAGCTTACAATGAGCAGTTCTTC	CASSYGQGGAYNEQFF
TRBJ2-1	TRBD2	once	TRBV7-3	TGTGCCAGCAGCTTAATAGCGGGAGGAGCCAATGAGCAGTTCTTC	CASSLIAGGANEQFF
TRBJ2-1	-	-	TRBV29-1	TGCAGCGTTGAAGTCGGGACTTACAATGAGCAGTTCTTC	CSVEVGTYNEQFF
TRBJ2-1	-	-	TRBV7-9	TGTGCCAGCAGCGCTCGTTCTATACTGATTAACTACAATGAGCAGTTCTTC	CASSARSILINYNEQFF